The 8 T cell receptor beta chains listed next were all sequenced from one sample in a study of T cell clones after liver transplantation. The data were produced by immunoSEQ multiplex PCR, yet TCRdb's version contains in-frame clones alone and is incomplete. Of 53,000 or so clones in the sample, approximately 84% are singletons; the top ten hold about 8.9%. The sequenced sample was CD4+ T cells from blood, obtained before liver transplant. Receptor source: a human donor who received a liver transplant.

V and J are TRBV10-1 and TRBJ1-4, with D unclear. Germline loops: CDR1 WNHNN, CDR2 SYGVQD (reference sequence). V was trimmed by 10 bases and J by 0 bases, leaving 21 bases between them. The CDR3 spans 17 residues. In DNA, the CDR3 is TGCGCCATTATGACGGTCAGACTAGTTGCAACTAATGAAAAACTGTTTTTT. It yields the protein CAIMTVRLVATNEKLFF.

This clone was observed a few times. The chain uses TRBV11-2 and TRBJ2-5, with 7 bases fitting TRBD1. The CDR3 extends over 15 amino acids. Germline loops: CDR1 SGHAT, CDR2 FQNNGV. Germline trimming cut 5 bases from V and 5 bases from J; bases unmatched to any gene: 11. In DNA form, the CDR3 reads TGTGCCAGCAGCGACCGGGACAGTCTGGGGGAGACCCAGTACTTC. Amino acids: CASSDRDSLGETQYF.

This chain connects TRBV18 to TRBJ2-7; 8 positions match TRBD2. V lost 0 bases to trimming and J lost 1 base; unmatched junction nucleotides: 8. This CDR3 contains 17 residues. Germline V CDR1 and CDR2: KGHSH, LQKENI. The CDR3 region is CASSPPRLAGGSYEQYF. The CDR3 bases are TGTGCCAGCTCACCACCTCGCCTAGCGGGTGGTTCCTACGAGCAGTACTTC.

The rearrangement uses TRBV28 and TRBJ1-2; a possible D gene is TRBD1 (5 bases). This CDR3 has 13 residues. Germline CDR1 is MDHEN and CDR2 is SYDVKM. The V and J ends lost 4 bases and 3 bases respectively, with 9 bases between them. The CDR3 DNA sequence: TGTGCCAGCAGTTATCAGGGCTACTATGGCTACACCTTC. Its translation: CASSYQGYYGYTF.

The chain couples TRBV4-2 to TRBJ2-7; D is possibly TRBD2 (7 bases). The CDR3 length is 15 residues. CDR1 and CDR2 (germline): LGHNA, YNFKEQ. V lost 4 bases, J lost 2 bases, and 15 bases lay in between. CDR3 amino acids: CASSPLGGAAYEQYF. The CDR3 nucleotides read TGTGCCAGCAGCCCCCTTGGGGGGGCCGCCTACGAGCAGTACTTC.

The chain combines TRBV4-3 with TRBJ1-3; a possible D gene is TRBD1 (5 bases). The CDR3 contains 15 residues. CDR1 LGHNA and CDR2 YSLEER come from the germline V gene. V was trimmed by 3 bases and J by 3 bases, leaving 12 bases between them. The CDR3 reads CASSQGLRGGNTIYF. The CDR3 bases are TGCGCCAGCAGCCAGGGACTAAGGGGTGGAAACACCATATATTTT.

This clone is categorized as medium-sized (0.01 to 0.1%). The chain employs TRBV4-2 and TRBJ2-3; D is perhaps TRBD2 (6 bases). This CDR3 is 13 amino acids long. Trimming shortened V by 4 bases and J by 7 bases, and 12 bases separated the two germline ends. In germline, CDR1 is LGHNA, CDR2 YNFKEQ. The CDR3 loop reads CASSRGGGNTQYF. For the CDR3, the DNA is TGTGCCAGCAGCCGGGGAGGCGGTAATACGCAGTATTTT.

This chain joins TRBV25-1 and TRBJ1-5, with D unclear. V was shortened by 3 bases and J by 3 bases, with 3 bases between the two germline ends. The CDR3 sequence is 12 residues long. Per germline, CDR1 MGHDK and CDR2 SYGVNS. DNA for the CDR3: TGTGCCAGCAGTGATTACAATCAGCCCCAGCATTTT. Translating gives CASSDYNQPQHF. Based on the CDR3 plus reference TRBV25-1 and TRBJ1-5, the full variable domain is EADIYQTPRYLVIGTGKKITLECSQTMGHDKMYWYQQDPGMELHLIHYSYGVNSTEKGDLSSESTVSRIRTEHFPLTLESARPSHTSQYLCASSDYNQPQHFGDGTRLSIL.